Below, 13 T cell receptor beta chains from the same sample are listed, as sequenced in a study of technical replicates of blood from a few donors. TCRdb keeps only in-frame clones here, not all; method: immunoSEQ multiplex PCR. The sample lists 65,000 to 80,000 clones, 95% seen once, with 0.2% to 0.3% in the top ten. Sequencing was done on a sample of T cells isolated from PBMCs. The receptors here all came from a human donor in good health.

CDR3 bases: TGTGCCAGCAGTTTTTTCGGGACAACCAACACCGGGGAGCTGTTTTTT. Translated, it gives CASSFFGTTNTGELFF. The chain joins TRBV6-5 to TRBJ2-2, with a tentative D call TRBD1 (6 bases). CDR3 length: 16 residues. Trimming stripped 4 bases from V and 2 bases from J, with 14 bases between. Germline V gives CDR1 MNHEY, CDR2 SVGAGI.

This chain joins TRBV6-5 and TRBJ2-7; D remains ambiguous. From germline, CDR1 is MNHEY and CDR2 SVGAGI. The CDR3 contains 13 residues. V lost 2 bases to trimming and J lost 6 bases, with 11 bases between them. CDR3 loop: CASSYDGVSEQYF. The CDR3 bases are TGTGCCAGCAGTTACGACGGAGTATCCGAGCAGTACTTC.

V usage is TRBV6-1 and J usage is TRBJ2-5; the match to TRBD1 covers 8 bases. CDR1 and CDR2 (germline): MNHNS, SASEGT. The CDR3 contains 14 residues. V was clipped by 4 bases and J by 3 bases; unmatched bases: 4. CDR3 sequence reads: CASSARQGKETQYF. CDR3 nucleotides: TGTGCCAGCAGTGCTCGACAGGGGAAAGAGACCCAGTACTTC.

The V gene is TRBV27, the J gene TRBJ1-2; TRBD1 is a possible D gene (5 bases). Between the trimmed V and J ends, which lost 7 bases and 3 bases, there was a span of 18 bases. There are 15 residues in the CDR3. Germline V CDR1 and CDR2: MNHEY, SMNVEV (reference sequence). CDR3 protein: CASTSTGTGDYGYTF. The CDR3 nucleotides are TGTGCCAGCACGTCCACCGGGACTGGGGACTATGGCTACACCTTC.

This chain joins TRBV27 and TRBJ2-3; 13 positions agree with TRBD2. Germline V gives CDR1 MNHEY, CDR2 SMNVEV (reference sequence). V gave up 6 bases and J gave up 2 bases; unmatched junction bases: 14. The CDR3 is made up of 19 amino acids. The CDR3 loop is CASSRLAGGHTQFTDTQYF. Here the CDR3 DNA reads TGTGCCAGCAGCAGACTAGCGGGGGGACATACCCAATTCACAGATACGCAGTATTTT.

The chain is built from TRBV9 and TRBJ1-2, with a possible D match to TRBD1 (5 bases). Germline values: CDR1 SGDLS, CDR2 YYNGEE. Trimming shortened V by 1 base and J by 4 bases, and 8 bases separated the two germline ends. The CDR3 runs 13 residues. The CDR3, as DNA: TGTGCCAGCAGCGTACAGGGATCCTATGGCTACACCTTC. Residues: CASSVQGSYGYTF.

The J gene is TRBJ2-7, the V gene TRBV18, with 9 bases that match TRBD1. The J segment lost 4 bases and the V segment lost 0 bases, leaving 4 bases of the junction unmatched. Germline CDR1 and CDR2: KGHSH and LQKENI. The CDR3 totals 15 residues. The CDR3 is CASSPPGQGRYEQYF. CDR3 DNA: TGTGCCAGCTCACCACCGGGACAGGGACGATACGAGCAGTACTTC.

V and J are TRBV30 and TRBJ1-1; D unresolved. V was pared by 4 bases and J by 1 base, with 19 bases between. Germline V gene data show CDR1 as GTSNPN and CDR2 as SVGIG (reference sequence). This CDR3 has 16 amino acids. The CDR3 nucleotides are TGTGCCTGGAAAGAAATGGCGGGGTGGGGGAACACTGAAGCTTTCTTT. Protein: CAWKEMAGWGNTEAFF.

The rearrangement joins TRBV6-5 to TRBJ1-2; D gene ambiguous. CDR3 length equals 12 residues. From germline, CDR1 is MNHEY and CDR2 SVGAGI. V gave up 5 bases and J gave up 13 bases, with 17 bases separating them. The CDR3 is CASSLTREKFTF. CDR3 in DNA: TGTGCCAGCAGTCTAACCCGGGAGAAGTTCACCTTC.

V gene TRBV28 combines with J gene TRBJ1-1; possible D gene TRBD1, 5 bases. This CDR3 spans 12 amino acids. Germline V lookup: CDR1 MDHEN, CDR2 SYDVKM. Trimming removed 8 bases from V and 3 bases from J, with 10 bases in between. The CDR3 reads CASLDRDTEAFF. The CDR3 DNA reads as TGTGCCAGCCTCGACAGAGACACTGAAGCTTTCTTT.

The chain is built from TRBV4-1 and TRBJ2-3; 8 bases are a match to TRBD2. Looked up from germline, CDR1 is MGHRA and CDR2 is YSYEKL. V shed 1 base and J 6 bases; nucleotides not matched to a gene: 9. The CDR3 spans 16 residues. CDR3 sequence (DNA): TGCGCCAGCAGCCAAGCACTAGCGGCTCAAGCCGATACGCAGTATTTT. Translation gives CASSQALAAQADTQYF.

The chain employs TRBV5-6 and TRBJ2-7; maybe TRBD1 (6 bases). Germline loops: CDR1 SGHDT, CDR2 YYEEEE. Trimming pared 4 bases from V and 3 bases from J, leaving 20 bases between. This CDR3 region has 16 residues. This CDR3 is CASSQEGTSLGYEQYF. DNA for the CDR3: TGTGCCAGCAGCCAAGAGGGGACAAGTCTTGGCTACGAGCAGTACTTC.

The V and J genes are TRBV13 and TRBJ2-1; 11 nucleotides align to TRBD2. Germline V gene lookup returns CDR1 PRHDT and CDR2 FYEKMQ (reference sequence). The CDR3 extends over 16 amino acids. The V segment lost 6 bases and the J segment 3 bases; nucleotides outside the gene matches: 7. The CDR3 DNA follows: TGTGCCAGCAGTCAACCGGGACTAGCGGACTACAATGAGCAGTTCTTC. Translated, it gives CASSQPGLADYNEQFF.